This T cell receptor beta chain was profiled in a study of blood T cells in healthy people across ages. Through a sample-barcoded 5' primer and a J-beta primer mix, a second PCR was run for roughly 6 to 11 cycles. Each cDNA molecule carried a tag from a template-switch adaptor that contained 12 random nucleotides. Via MiXCR, TCRdb re-called the 5' RACE reads, giving one row per CDR3 protein. The sample contains hundreds of thousands of distinct CDR3 sequences, 58% of which appear only once. The CDR3 is made up of 17 amino acids. Per the germline V gene, CDR1 is SNHLY and CDR2 is FYNNEI. V was pared by 2 bases and J by 0 bases, with 11 bases between.

The V and J genes are TRBV2 and TRBJ2-6, with D perhaps TRBD2 (6 bases). The source of this sequence is a man aged 55 to 70 in good health. Sequencing was done on a sample of blood. CDR3 sequence (DNA): TGTGCCAGCAGTGAACGGGGGACTCGCTCTGGGGCCAACGTCCTGACTTTC. Its translation: CASSERGTRSGANVLTF.